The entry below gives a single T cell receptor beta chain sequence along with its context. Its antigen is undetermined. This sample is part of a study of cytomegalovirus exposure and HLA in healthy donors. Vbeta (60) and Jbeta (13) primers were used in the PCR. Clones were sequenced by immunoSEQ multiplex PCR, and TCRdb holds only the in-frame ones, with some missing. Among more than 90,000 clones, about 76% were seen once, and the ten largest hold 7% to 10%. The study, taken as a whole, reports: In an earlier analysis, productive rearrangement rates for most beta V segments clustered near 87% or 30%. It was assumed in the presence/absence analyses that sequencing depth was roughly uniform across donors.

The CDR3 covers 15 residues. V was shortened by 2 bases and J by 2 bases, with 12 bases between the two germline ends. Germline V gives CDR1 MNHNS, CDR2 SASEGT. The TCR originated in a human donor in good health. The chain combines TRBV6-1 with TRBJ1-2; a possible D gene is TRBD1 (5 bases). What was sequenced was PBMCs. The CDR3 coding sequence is TGTGCCAGCAGTGAACAGGTCAGGGCAAACTATGGCTACACCTTC. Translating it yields CASSEQVRANYGYTF.